This T cell receptor (beta chain) was recovered during a study of shared clonotypes between healthy human individuals. Method: immunoSEQ multiplex PCR; TCRdb's copy keeps in-frame clones and lacks some. Found here are some 500,000 clones, about 96% of them singletons; the top ten hold about 0.067%. This clonotype originated in a woman younger than 45 in good health. The sequencing input was naive CD4+ T cells sorted from blood. Subset given: CD45RA+ positively selected.

The DNA of the CDR3 is TGTGCCAGCAGCGCCCCTAGCGGGGTGAGCTCCTACAATGAGCAGTTCTTC. Amino acids: CASSAPSGVSSYNEQFF. V and J are TRBV9 and TRBJ2-1; 9 bases fit TRBD2. Germline V CDR1 and CDR2: SGDLS, YYNGEE. This CDR3 region has 17 residues. Germline trimming cut 3 bases from V and 0 bases from J; bases unmatched to any gene: 7. The whole variable domain, filled in from reference TRBV9 and TRBJ2-1, reads DSGVTQTPKHLITATGQRVTLRCSPRSGDLSVYWYQQSLDQGLQFLIQYYNGEERAKGNILERFSAQQFPDLHSELNLSSLELGDSALYFCASSAPSGVSSYNEQFFGPGTRLTVL.